Listed below are T cell receptor beta chains from one sample, sequenced in a study of STAT5B mutations in CD4+ large granular lymphocyte leukemia. Data came from immunoSEQ multiplex PCR; TCRdb stores just in-frame clones and leaves some out. Here the sample spans 20,000 or so clones, roughly 65% being singletons. Sequencing was done on a sample of CD4+ T cells from blood buffy coats. These receptors were collected from a human donor in good health. The CDR3 runs from the conserved cysteine through the conserved F or W. D genes are given only for firm matches. Clone sizes are given selectively: once, few, many, or a class where the clone is expanded.

TGTGCCAGTCGAAGGGGGACGAACACCGGGGAGCTGTTTTTT	CASRRGTNTGELFF	TRBV19	TRBJ2-2	-	-
TGTGCCAGCAGCTTGCCAACAGGGGCCCTCGGCGAGCAGTACTTC	CASSLPTGALGEQYF	TRBV5-6	TRBJ2-7	-	TRBD1
TGTGCCAGTAGTCCCGGTGCCGCCGGGGAGCTGTTTTTT	CASSPGAAGELFF	TRBV19	TRBJ2-2	few	-
TGTGCCAGCAGCTTGCTGTTCCGGGGGAAACCTAATGAAAAACTGTTTTTT	CASSLLFRGKPNEKLFF	TRBV5-6	TRBJ1-4	-	-
TGTGCCAGCAGTTCCTGGTTGACAGGGGGCCAGAGGCAGCCCCAGCATTTT	CASSSWLTGGQRQPQHF	TRBV27	TRBJ1-5	-	TRBD1
TGTGCCAGCGCAACGAACACTGAAGCTTTCTTT	CASATNTEAFF	TRBV30	TRBJ1-1	few	-
TGTGCCAGCAGCGTAGGGGACGGGAAAGAGACCCAGTACTTC	CASSVGDGKETQYF	TRBV9	TRBJ2-5	-	-
TGTGCCAGTAGAAATCCTGGAAACACCATATATTTT	CASRNPGNTIYF	TRBV19	TRBJ1-3	-	-
TGTGCCAGCAGTTTGCCTAGCAGAGATACGCAGTATTTT	CASSLPSRDTQYF	TRBV28	TRBJ2-3	-	-
TGTGCCAGCAGGGGGAGCGGAACCCGCTCCTACAATGAGCAGTTCTTC	CASRGSGTRSYNEQFF	TRBV28	TRBJ2-1	-	-
TGTGCCAGCAGTGATTTCCGGGACAGGAGTGAAAAACTGTTTTTT	CASSDFRDRSEKLFF	TRBV25-1	TRBJ1-4	-	TRBD1
TGTGCCAGCATCCGGACACTGAACACTGAAGCTTTCTTT	CASIRTLNTEAFF	TRBV28	TRBJ1-1	-	-
TGCGCCAGCAGCGTGGACCCGGGACAGGGGAATTCACCCCTCCACTTT	CASSVDPGQGNSPLHF	TRBV5-1	TRBJ1-6	-	TRBD1
TGTGCCACCAGCAGGCCCCGGGGCGAGCAGTACTTC	CATSRPRGEQYF	TRBV15	TRBJ2-7	-	-
TGTGCCAGCAGCTTGATGGGGGGCTGGGACACCGGGGAGCTGTTTTTT	CASSLMGGWDTGELFF	TRBV5-6	TRBJ2-2	-	-
TGTGCCAGCAGCGTAGGGGCCCGGGGGCTAAGCACAGATACGCAGTATTTT	CASSVGARGLSTDTQYF	TRBV9	TRBJ2-3	-	-
TGTGCCAGCAGCCCTGGACTGATAGAGACAGATACGCAGTATTTT	CASSPGLIETDTQYF	TRBV7-2	TRBJ2-3	-	-
TGCGCCAGCAGCTTGGACGACAGGGGGCGCGAGCAGTACTTC	CASSLDDRGREQYF	TRBV5-1	TRBJ2-7	-	TRBD1
TGTGCCAGCAGTTTAGGCGGAGGTGGGGGTTATAGCAATCAGCCCCAGCATTTT	CASSLGGGGGYSNQPQHF	TRBV28	TRBJ1-5	few	-
TGTGCCAGCAGCCAGACCCCGGGGGCAGATACGCAGTATTTT	CASSQTPGADTQYF	TRBV14	TRBJ2-3	-	-
TGTGCCAGCAGAGCGGGAGGATACACAGATACGCAGTATTTT	CASRAGGYTDTQYF	TRBV6-1	TRBJ2-3	-	TRBD2
TGTGCCAGCAGCTTAGAGGGTGGTCAGCCCCAGCATTTT	CASSLEGGQPQHF	TRBV7-9	TRBJ1-5	few	-
TGTGCCAGCAGCTTGGTGGAAGGGAGTTATGGCTACACCTTC	CASSLVEGSYGYTF	TRBV5-6	TRBJ1-2	-	-
TGTGCCAGCAGCCCGGGACGGACCCAAGAAGAGACCCAGTACTTC	CASSPGRTQEETQYF	TRBV5-6	TRBJ2-5	-	-
TGTGCCAGCAGCGGGAGCATGGGGGGTTTCGCCTACGAGCAGTACTTC	CASSGSMGGFAYEQYF	TRBV11-2	TRBJ2-7	-	-
TGCGCCAGCAGCCCCGGGACTCCGGGCGGGGGAGAGACCCAGTACTTC	CASSPGTPGGGETQYF	TRBV5-1	TRBJ2-5	-	TRBD2
TGTGCCAGCAGCCAGACCAGATCCACAGATACGCAGTATTTT	CASSQTRSTDTQYF	TRBV7-9	TRBJ2-3	-	-
TGTGCCAGCAGCTTAGGGACAGGGGTCCATGGGGCCAACGTCCTGACTTTC	CASSLGTGVHGANVLTF	TRBV7-9	TRBJ2-6	-	TRBD1
TGCAGTGCTTTACAGGGGCGCGAGCAGTACTTC	CSALQGREQYF	TRBV20-1	TRBJ2-7	-	TRBD1
TGTGCCAGCACCGTTAGCGGGAGCCCTGGGGATACGCAGTATTTT	CASTVSGSPGDTQYF	TRBV7-2	TRBJ2-3	-	TRBD2
TGTGCCAGCAGTGAAGCGCACACAGGGACAGATGGCTACACCTTC	CASSEAHTGTDGYTF	TRBV2	TRBJ1-2	-	TRBD1
TGTGCCAGCAGTTTGCAAACAGGGACCTACGAGCAGTACTTC	CASSLQTGTYEQYF	TRBV27	TRBJ2-7	-	-
TGTGCCAGCACCGACTGGAACACTGAAGCTTTCTTT	CASTDWNTEAFF	TRBV6-5	TRBJ1-1	-	-